The 27 T cell receptor beta chains given below trace back to one sample, sequenced in a study of blood T cells in healthy people across ages. Then a second PCR, running about 6 to 11 cycles, was carried out with a sample-barcoded 5' primer and a J-beta primer mix. One entry per CDR3 protein, called by TCRdb with MiXCR from the 5' RACE reads. The sample yields 1.5 million to 2 million distinct CDR3 sequences, roughly 50% seen once. The sample taken for sequencing was blood. The receptors shown here come from a woman aged 40-49 years in good health.

This clonotype was seen a handful of times. The chain uses TRBV9 and TRBJ2-5; D assignment may be TRBD1 or TRBD2 (5 bases each). This CDR3 contains 17 residues. V lost 3 bases and J lost 1, with 19 bases in between. CDR1 and CDR2 from the germline V gene are SGDLS and YYNGEE. CDR3 region: CASSERGQGRFQETQYF. The DNA for the CDR3 is TGTGCCAGCAGCGAGAGGGGCCAGGGCCGGTTCCAAGAGACCCAGTACTTC.

The chain is built from TRBV20-1 and TRBJ2-1, with 8 positions matching TRBD1. The CDR3 sequence is 16 residues long. After removal of 0 bases from V and 7 bases from J, the junction contained 11 bases not matched to a gene. CDR1 DFQATT and CDR2 SNEGSKA come from the germline V gene (reference sequence). CDR3 sequence (DNA): TGCAGTGCTAGAGAGCTTAGGCGGGACAGGCGGAATGAGCAGTTCTTC. This gives the protein CSARELRRDRRNEQFF.

On this clonotype: Sequence at one end of the junction differs from germline and may be a read error. V and J are TRBV10-3 and TRBJ2-1; TRBD1 matches at 8 bases. Germline values: CDR1 ENHRY, CDR2 SYGVKD. This CDR3 spans 14 amino acids. The DNA of the CDR3 is TGTGCCATCAGTCACGGACAGGGATTCAATGGGCAGTTCTTC. It specifies CAISHGQGFNGQFF.

The J gene is TRBJ2-3, the V gene TRBV27; D not certain. The CDR3 sequence is 14 residues long. CDR1 and CDR2 from the germline V gene are MNHEY and SMNVEV (reference sequence). Trimming took off 3 bases at V and 2 bases at J, with 9 bases between the two ends. CDR3 in amino acids: CASSFTRNTDTQYF. CDR3 in DNA: TGTGCCAGCAGTTTTACACGGAACACAGATACGCAGTATTTT.

With regard to this clonotype: This clone may be a read error of a much larger clone one base away. The V call is TRBV6-6, the J call TRBJ1-1; D is unclear. Trimming took off 2 bases at V and 1 base at J, with 5 bases between the two ends. The CDR3 runs to 13 residues. Germline assignment: CDR1 MNHNY and CDR2 SVGAGI (reference sequence). The DNA of the CDR3 is TGTGCCAGCAGTTACAAGGAGAACACTGAAGCTTTCTTT. It yields the protein CASSYKENTEAFF.

V usage is TRBV5-1 and J usage is TRBJ2-1; D may match TRBD1 or TRBD2 (6 bases each). The CDR3 extends over 15 amino acids. Germline V lookup: CDR1 SGHRS, CDR2 YFSETQ. V was clipped by 4 bases and J by 5 bases, with 16 bases between them. The CDR3 spells CASSQPRGADNEQFF. The CDR3 nucleotides are TGCGCCAGCAGCCAACCAAGGGGGGCGGACAATGAGCAGTTCTTC.

V and J are TRBV4-1 and TRBJ1-2; maybe TRBD1 (6 bases). Germline lookup yields CDR1 MGHRA and CDR2 YSYEKL. Trimming pared 0 bases from V and 6 bases from J, leaving 11 bases between. This CDR3 region has 14 residues. CDR3 sequence: CASSQEYKGDGYTF. The CDR3 bases are TGCGCCAGCAGCCAAGAGTATAAGGGGGATGGCTACACCTTC.

This sequence joins TRBV7-2 and TRBJ1-2; D call uncertain. CDR1 and CDR2 from the germline V gene are SGHTA and FQGNSA. Trimming took off 5 bases at V and 7 bases at J, with 11 bases between the two ends. The CDR3 sequence is 12 residues long. CDR3 in amino acids: CASSRTVRGYTF. The CDR3 DNA sequence: TGTGCCAGCAGCCGGACTGTACGTGGCTACACCTTC.

The genes are TRBV2 and TRBJ2-5; D is perhaps TRBD1 (5 bases). Trimming took 6 bases from V and 1 from J, leaving 12 bases between them. This CDR3 region has 14 residues. Germline V gene data show CDR1 as SNHLY and CDR2 as FYNNEI. Written as DNA, the CDR3 is TGTGCCAGCAGCCGCAGGGCGGCCCAAGAGACCCAGTACTTC. This gives the protein CASSRRAAQETQYF.

The rearrangement joins TRBV20-1 to TRBJ2-1, with unresolved D. In germline, CDR1 is DFQATT, CDR2 SNEGSKA (reference sequence). This CDR3 region has 12 residues. V was shortened by 3 bases and J by 8 bases, with 11 bases between the two germline ends. CDR3 protein: CSASLWSDEQFF. The CDR3 DNA sequence: TGCAGTGCTAGTCTTTGGAGCGATGAGCAGTTCTTC.

This clonotype was picked up a small number of times. The chain is built from TRBV12-3 or TRBV12-4 and TRBJ2-3, with TRBD1 matching 8 bases. The junction had 7 bases not matched to a gene; V was cut back by 5 bases and J by 3 bases. CDR3 length equals 15 residues. The chain's CDR3 is CASSPRQGNTDTQYF. The CDR3 DNA is TGTGCCAGCAGTCCAAGACAGGGGAATACAGATACGCAGTATTTT.

V gene TRBV2 combines with J gene TRBJ2-5, with 12 positions matching TRBD2. Trimming at V came to 5 bases and at J to 0 bases, leaving 7 bases not matched to a gene. Germline CDR1 is SNHLY and CDR2 is FYNNEI. The CDR3 is made up of 17 amino acids. The CDR3, as DNA: TGTGCCAGCAGTCAGCTCAGACTAGCGGGAGACCAAGAGACCCAGTACTTC. This encodes CASSQLRLAGDQETQYF.

The rearrangement joins TRBV15 to TRBJ2-5; a weak D match, TRBD1 (6 bases). The V gene lost 6 bases and the J gene lost 2 bases, with 13 bases spanning the gap. Germline CDR1 is LNHNV and CDR2 is YYDKDF (reference sequence). This CDR3 spans 14 amino acids. The CDR3 nucleotides are TGTGCCACCAGAGACAACGGACAGCAAGAGACCCAGTACTTC. Its translation is CATRDNGQQETQYF.

The chain employs TRBV20-1 and TRBJ2-5, with TRBD1 identical over 7 bases. Germline lookup yields CDR1 DFQATT and CDR2 SNEGSKA (reference sequence). This CDR3 is 15 amino acids long. Trimming took 6 bases from V and 4 from J; bases not matched to a gene: 14. The CDR3 DNA reads TGCAGTGCCACACCCCCGGGACAGAAGAGAGAGACCCAGTACTTC. Residues: CSATPPGQKRETQYF.

The chain recombines TRBV6-5 with TRBJ2-2; 7 bases align to TRBD1. The germline gives CDR1 MNHEY, CDR2 SVGAGI. The CDR3 runs to 13 residues. The trim removed 11 bases at V and 1 base at J, leaving 4 bases unmatched. The CDR3 region has the DNA TGTGCCGGGAGACAGGGGAACACCGGGGAGCTGTTTTTT. Its translation is CAGRQGNTGELFF.

V usage is TRBV4-2 and J usage is TRBJ2-7; 7 bases agree with TRBD1. V lost 0 bases to trimming and J lost 5 bases; unmatched junction nucleotides: 7. Germline-derived CDR1 and CDR2 are LGHNA and YNFKEQ. The CDR3 is 15 residues long. CDR3: CASSQDHRGKNEQYF. The CDR3 coding sequence is TGTGCCAGCAGCCAAGATCACAGGGGCAAGAACGAGCAGTACTTC.

As for this clonotype: A junction end diverges from the germline sequence, so it may reflect a read error. The gene calls are TRBV24-1 and TRBJ2-7; 7 bases are shared with TRBD2. Per germline, CDR1 KGHDR and CDR2 SFDVKD. CDR3 length: 16 residues. For the CDR3, the DNA is TGTGCCACCAGTGGTGGGAGGGCGGGTTACGCAGAGACCCAGTACTTT. Translation: CATSGGRAGYAETQYF.

This clonotype was counted between two and nine times. V and J are TRBV24-1 and TRBJ2-7, with D tentatively TRBD1 (5 bases). CDR1 KGHDR and CDR2 SFDVKD come from the germline V gene. This CDR3 has 13 residues. With 4 bases removed from V and 3 bases from J, the gap between germline ends came to 9 bases. CDR3 DNA: TGTGCCACCAGTGAAGGGGCGCGCTACGAGCAGTACTTC. Translated: CATSEGARYEQYF.

This chain uses TRBV6-2 or TRBV6-3 with TRBJ2-2; possible D gene TRBD2, 5 bases. The germline V and J ends were trimmed by 6 bases and 0 bases, with 17 bases remaining between them. Germline-derived CDR1 and CDR2 are MNHEY and SVGEGT. The CDR3 length is 17 residues. CDR3 sequence: CASRTRTGPSNTGELFF. CDR3 bases: TGTGCCAGCAGAACGAGGACTGGTCCATCGAACACCGGGGAGCTGTTTTTT.

The chain couples TRBV7-2 to TRBJ1-1, with D unclear. This CDR3 contains 15 residues. V gave up 1 base and J gave up 5 bases, with 14 bases separating them. The germline CDR1 and CDR2 sequences are SGHTA and FQGNSA. The DNA of the CDR3 is TGTGCCAGCAGCTTAGTCTCTACGGCGGAAACTGAAGCTTTCTTT. Encoded protein: CASSLVSTAETEAFF.

On this clonotype: Mismatch with germline at one junction end may stem from a read error. The chain combines TRBV7-2 with TRBJ2-3, with 10 bases identical to TRBD1. CDR1 is SGHTA and CDR2 is FQGNSA in the germline V gene. The CDR3 spans 16 residues. The CDR3 reads CACSFAGTGGTDTQYF. The CDR3 bases are TGTGCCTGCAGCTTTGCCGGGACAGGGGGCACAGATACGCAGTATTTT. Full variable domain (missing parts from reference TRBV7-2 and TRBJ2-3): GAGVSQSPSNKVTEKGKDVELRCDPISGHTALYWYRQSLGQGLEFLIYFQGNSAPDKSGLPSDRFSAERTGGSVSTLTIQRTQQEDSAVYLCACSFAGTGGTDTQYFGPGTRLTVL.

The J gene is TRBJ1-2, the V gene TRBV7-2; D not resolved. The CDR3 covers 13 residues. V gave up 1 base and J gave up 6 bases, with 9 bases separating them. CDR1 is SGHTA and CDR2 is FQGNSA in the germline V gene. The CDR3 nucleotides read TGTGCCAGCAGCTTAGAGGGAGTTAATGGCTACACCTTC. Residues: CASSLEGVNGYTF.

This clonotype has just a few counts. The rearrangement uses TRBV10-3 and TRBJ1-2, with D maybe TRBD1 (6 bases). CDR3 length: 14 amino acids. V lost 3 bases to trimming and J lost 4 bases, with 12 bases between them. CDR1 and CDR2 (germline): ENHRY, SYGVKD. This chain's CDR3 is CAISESDRRYGYTF. Written as DNA, the CDR3 is TGTGCCATCAGTGAATCTGACAGGCGCTATGGCTACACCTTC.

This rearrangement joins TRBV27 to TRBJ1-2, with D hard to call. From germline, CDR1 is MNHEY and CDR2 SMNVEV (reference sequence). The CDR3 extends over 15 amino acids. Trimming shortened V by 1 base and J by 2 bases, and 11 bases separated the two germline ends. Here the CDR3 DNA reads TGTGCCAGCAGTTTATTCGGGCGGACGAACTATGGCTACACCTTC. It codes for CASSLFGRTNYGYTF.

The gene calls are TRBV4-3 and TRBJ2-3; D remains ambiguous. Per germline, CDR1 LGHNA and CDR2 YSLEER. The V end lost 0 bases, the J end lost 7 bases, and 11 bases lay between the germline ends. There are 14 residues in the CDR3. CDR3 protein: CASSQDWRSNTQYF. The CDR3 DNA sequence: TGCGCCAGCAGCCAAGATTGGCGATCAAATACGCAGTATTTT.

The chain couples TRBV5-5 to TRBJ2-5; 12 bases map to TRBD2. The CDR3 contains 17 residues. The V gene end was trimmed by 3 bases and the J gene end by 4 bases; junction bases not matched to a gene: 10. Germline V gene data show CDR1 as SGHKS and CDR2 as YYEKEE (reference sequence). In DNA, the CDR3 is TGTGCCAGCAGCTCAATCCGGACTAGCGGGGTGAGAGAGACCCAGTACTTC. This sequence encodes CASSSIRTSGVRETQYF.

V usage is TRBV3-1 and J usage is TRBJ1-5; D not certain. The CDR3 has 15 amino acids. CDR1 is LGHDT, CDR2 YNNKEL, per germline (reference sequence). Trimming took 0 bases from V and 4 from J, leaving 10 bases between them. The CDR3 loop is CASSQEHSINQPQHF. The DNA of the CDR3 is TGTGCCAGCAGCCAAGAGCATTCGATTAATCAGCCCCAGCATTTT. Complete variable domain (other parts from reference TRBV3-1 and TRBJ1-5): DTAVSQTPKYLVTQMGNDKSIKCEQNLGHDTMYWYKQDSKKFLKIMFSYNNKELIINETVPNRFSPKSPDKAHLNLHINSLELGDSAVYFCASSQEHSINQPQHFGDGTRLSIL.